Listed below are T cell receptor beta chains from one sample, sequenced in a study of OX40 agonist ivuxolimab in advanced cancers. Measured with immunoSEQ multiplex PCR; TCRdb has only the in-frame clones, and not every one. Here the sample spans about 59,000 clones, over 75% being singletons. The sample was CD4+ or CD8+ T cells sorted from blood, taken in a trial of the OX40 agonist ivuxolimab. The receptors stem from an adult with an advanced solid tumor such as melanoma, head and neck, liver or kidney cancer. Each CDR3 is given with its conserved first and last residue. The D gene is left open where the match is weak. Expanded clones are given a class, and other clones once, few, many or no size at all.

clone size	J gene	V gene	CDR3 length	D gene	CDR3 DNA	CDR3 protein
.	TRBJ1-4	TRBV18	15	.	TGTGCCAGCTCATCCAGACAGTCCACTAATGAAAAACTGTTTTTT	CASSSRQSTNEKLFF
.	TRBJ2-3	TRBV2	15	TRBD1	TGTGCCAGCAGCCCAGAGGGGGCTAGGGCAGATACGCAGTATTTT	CASSPEGARADTQYF
.	TRBJ1-3	TRBV18	15	.	TGTGCCAGCTCACCTGGAGGGTACTCTGGAAACACCATATATTTT	CASSPGGYSGNTIYF
.	TRBJ2-7	TRBV6-1	12	.	TGTGCCAGCAGTGGACAGCTCTACGAGCAGTACTTC	CASSGQLYEQYF
.	TRBJ1-1	TRBV9	17	.	TGTGCCAGCAGCGCGGGTTTAGTGGCCATCGAGAACACTGAAGCTTTCTTT	CASSAGLVAIENTEAFF
once	TRBJ2-1	TRBV28	17	TRBD2	TGTGCCAGCAGTTTACCGCTCGGGACTAGGCAAAGGAATGAGCAGTTCTTC	CASSLPLGTRQRNEQFF
.	TRBJ2-7	TRBV28	12	TRBD1	TGTGCCAGCAGTTTCACAGGGGACGAGCAGTACTTC	CASSFTGDEQYF
.	TRBJ2-3	TRBV28	16	TRBD1	TGTGCCAGCAGTTTCCCTCCGGGACAGGGCACAGATACGCAGTATTTT	CASSFPPGQGTDTQYF
.	TRBJ2-5	TRBV7-9	13	.	TGTGCCAGCAGCTTAATGGTTCAAGAGACCCAGTACTTC	CASSLMVQETQYF
.	TRBJ1-3	TRBV15	16	.	TGTGCCACCAGCAGAGATCCTAGTAGCTCTGGAAACACCATATATTTT	CATSRDPSSSGNTIYF
.	TRBJ2-5	TRBV29-1	13	.	TGCAGCGTTGAAGGGGGTACCCAAGAGACCCAGTACTTC	CSVEGGTQETQYF
.	TRBJ2-1	TRBV2	14	.	TGTGCCAGCGGAAAAGGGGCTGAGATCAATGAGCAGTTCTTC	CASGKGAEINEQFF
.	TRBJ2-3	TRBV19	15	TRBD1	TGTGCCAGTAGACCCCAGGGACAGGGAACAGATACGCAGTATTTT	CASRPQGQGTDTQYF
few	TRBJ1-2	TRBV7-9	12	.	TGTGCCAGCAGCCTATCGATGGATGGCTACACCTTC	CASSLSMDGYTF
.	TRBJ1-4	TRBV27	16	.	TGTGCCAGCAGTTTAAGCCCAGGGACAACTAATGAAAAACTGTTTTTT	CASSLSPGTTNEKLFF
.	TRBJ1-1	TRBV29-1	11	.	TGCAGCGTTGGATGGGGCACTGAAGCTTTCTTT	CSVGWGTEAFF
.	TRBJ2-7	TRBV28	14	TRBD1	TGTGCCAGCAGTAATCAGGACAGGGTTCACGAGCAGTACTTC	CASSNQDRVHEQYF
.	TRBJ2-1	TRBV18	14	.	TGTGCCAGCTCCCCCTACGTAATGAACAATGAGCAGTTCTTC	CASSPYVMNNEQFF
.	TRBJ2-1	TRBV2	16	.	TGTGCCAGCAGTGAAACAGAAGGGTCTGGGTACAATGAGCAGTTCTTC	CASSETEGSGYNEQFF
once	TRBJ1-2	TRBV25-1	15	.	TGTGCCAGCAGTGCACATGCTGGGCTCACCTATGGCTACACCTTC	CASSAHAGLTYGYTF
.	TRBJ1-5	TRBV6-1	11	.	TGTGCCAGCAGCTTTGGGCAGCCCCAGCACTTT	CASSFGQPQHF
.	TRBJ1-1	TRBV4-3	15	TRBD1	TGCGCCAGCAGCCAAGACCGGACAGGGGGCGCGGGGGCTTTCTTT	CASSQDRTGGAGAFF
.	TRBJ1-4	TRBV2	14	TRBD1	TGTGCCAGTCGACAACAGGGGGTCAATGAAAAACTGTTTTTT	CASRQQGVNEKLFF
.	TRBJ1-3	TRBV30	14	.	TGTGCCTGGAGTGTAGGGGGGACTGAAAACACCATATATTTT	CAWSVGGTENTIYF
.	TRBJ2-5	TRBV20-1	11	.	TGCAGTGCTAGTAATTTCGAGACCCAGTACTTC	CSASNFETQYF
.	TRBJ1-1	TRBV19	12	TRBD1	TGTGCCAGTAGAAGGACAGGGTTTGAAGCTTTCTTT	CASRRTGFEAFF
.	TRBJ1-4	TRBV9	15	TRBD1	TGTGCCAGCAGCGCCACCGGGACAGAGAATGAAAAACTGTTTTTT	CASSATGTENEKLFF
.	TRBJ1-6	TRBV20-1	11	.	TGCAGTGCTATAGGGAATTCACCCCTCCACTTT	CSAIGNSPLHF
few	TRBJ2-6	TRBV5-1	17	.	TGCGCCAGCACCCGGGGAACGGCGAGCTCTGGGGCCAACGTCCTGACTTTC	CASTRGTASSGANVLTF
.	TRBJ2-1	TRBV14	13	.	TGTGCCAGCAGCCAGCTCGGTGGCCGTGAGCAGTTCTTC	CASSQLGGREQFF
.	TRBJ2-7	TRBV10-2	15	TRBD2	TGCGCCAGCAGTGAAAGCGGGAGGGCTCCACGGGAGCAGTACTTC	CASSESGRAPREQYF
.	TRBJ1-4	TRBV5-6	14	.	TGTGCCAGCAGTTATCGGGACGTGAACGAAAAACTGTTTTTT	CASSYRDVNEKLFF
.	TRBJ1-1	TRBV11-2	13	.	TGTGCCAGCAGCTTAGCGGGGAACACTGAAGCTTTCTTT	CASSLAGNTEAFF
.	TRBJ1-2	TRBV6-1	13	TRBD1	TGTGCCAGCAGTCCGGACAGGGATTATGGCTACACCTTC	CASSPDRDYGYTF